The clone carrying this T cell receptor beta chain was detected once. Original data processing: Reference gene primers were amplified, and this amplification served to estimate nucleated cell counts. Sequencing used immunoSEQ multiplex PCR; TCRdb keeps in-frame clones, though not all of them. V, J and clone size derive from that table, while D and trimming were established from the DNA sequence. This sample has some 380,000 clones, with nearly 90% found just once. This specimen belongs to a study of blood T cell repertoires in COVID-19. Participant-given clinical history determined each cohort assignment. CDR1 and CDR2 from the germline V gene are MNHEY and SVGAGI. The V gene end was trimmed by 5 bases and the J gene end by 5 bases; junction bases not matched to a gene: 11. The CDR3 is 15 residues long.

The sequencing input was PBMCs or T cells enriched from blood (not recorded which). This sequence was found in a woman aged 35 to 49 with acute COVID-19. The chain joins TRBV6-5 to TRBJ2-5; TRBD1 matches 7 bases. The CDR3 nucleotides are TGTGCCAGCAGTCAACCTGGGACAGTGGTGGAGACCCAGTACTTC. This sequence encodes CASSQPGTVVETQYF.